This is a list of T cell receptor beta chains from one sample in a study of T cells in tuberculosis. Data came from immunoSEQ multiplex PCR; TCRdb stores just in-frame clones and leaves some out. In the table there are 7,500 to 8,500 clones, 85% to 95% of which are singletons. What was sequenced was PBMCs. The source is an adult with tuberculosis. Each CDR3 is given with its conserved first and last residue. Fields, in order: clone size, V gene, J gene, D gene, CDR3 protein, CDR3 DNA. D genes are given only for firm matches. Clone size is shown for a subset of rows, as once, few, many or a class of expanded clone.

abundance: .; v_gene: TRBV19; j_gene: TRBJ1-4; d_gene: TRBD1; CDR3aa: CASSPPRTGRGEKLFF; CDR3nt: TGTGCCAGTAGTCCCCCCAGGACAGGGAGGGGCGAAAAACTGTTTTTT
abundance: few; v_gene: TRBV6-1; j_gene: TRBJ2-5; d_gene: TRBD1; CDR3aa: CASSEGTGRFEETQYF; CDR3nt: TGTGCCAGCAGTGAGGGGACAGGGAGGTTCGAGGAGACCCAGTACTTC
abundance: .; v_gene: TRBV30; j_gene: TRBJ2-7; d_gene: TRBD1; CDR3aa: CAWNGQGDFEQYF; CDR3nt: TGTGCCTGGAACGGACAGGGGGATTTCGAGCAGTACTTC
abundance: .; v_gene: TRBV14; j_gene: TRBJ2-6; d_gene: .; CDR3aa: CASSPVYSGANVLTF; CDR3nt: TGTGCCAGCAGCCCGGTATACTCTGGGGCCAACGTCCTGACTTTC
abundance: .; v_gene: TRBV4-1; j_gene: TRBJ1-5; d_gene: TRBD1; CDR3aa: CASSQVSNRGSDQPQHF; CDR3nt: TGCGCCAGCAGCCAAGTGTCTAACAGGGGGTCAGATCAGCCCCAGCATTTT
abundance: .; v_gene: TRBV5-1; j_gene: TRBJ1-2; d_gene: TRBD1; CDR3aa: CATSPGTGSNYGYTF; CDR3nt: TGCGCGACATCCCCCGGGACAGGTAGTAACTATGGCTACACCTTC
abundance: .; v_gene: TRBV5-1; j_gene: TRBJ1-1; d_gene: .; CDR3aa: CASSFAGLNTEAFF; CDR3nt: TGCGCCAGCAGCTTCGCAGGGCTGAACACTGAAGCTTTCTTT
abundance: .; v_gene: TRBV18; j_gene: TRBJ2-3; d_gene: TRBD2; CDR3aa: CASSSTSGGGPPADTQYF; CDR3nt: TGTGCCAGCTCATCGACCTCGGGCGGGGGGCCCCCCGCAGATACGCAGTATTTT
abundance: .; v_gene: TRBV6-5; j_gene: TRBJ1-2; d_gene: .; CDR3aa: CASSYSVAGGYTF; CDR3nt: TGTGCCAGCAGTTACTCGGTAGCGGGTGGCTACACCTTC
abundance: .; v_gene: TRBV6-1; j_gene: TRBJ1-5; d_gene: TRBD1; CDR3aa: CASSWTGYSNQPQHF; CDR3nt: TGTGCCAGCAGTTGGACAGGGTATAGCAATCAGCCCCAGCATTTT
abundance: .; v_gene: TRBV27; j_gene: TRBJ2-2; d_gene: .; CDR3aa: CASSLKDYSRGELFF; CDR3nt: TGTGCCAGCAGTTTAAAGGACTACTCCCGCGGGGAGCTGTTTTTT
abundance: .; v_gene: TRBV9; j_gene: TRBJ2-3; d_gene: TRBD2; CDR3aa: CASSEGTSGTDTQYF; CDR3nt: TGTGCCAGCAGCGAAGGGACTAGCGGCACAGATACGCAGTATTTT
abundance: .; v_gene: TRBV30; j_gene: TRBJ2-7; d_gene: .; CDR3aa: CAWKQGYEQYF; CDR3nt: TGTGCCTGGAAACAGGGCTACGAGCAGTACTTC
abundance: .; v_gene: TRBV7-8; j_gene: TRBJ1-1; d_gene: .; CDR3aa: CASSLARIMKGDEAFF; CDR3nt: TGTGCCAGCAGCTTAGCGCGTATTATGAAGGGGGATGAAGCTTTCTTT
abundance: .; v_gene: TRBV9; j_gene: TRBJ2-7; d_gene: TRBD2; CDR3aa: CASSDSGSSYEQYF; CDR3nt: TGTGCCAGCAGCGATAGCGGGTCCTCCTACGAGCAGTACTTC
abundance: .; v_gene: TRBV6-5; j_gene: TRBJ2-2; d_gene: .; CDR3aa: CASSYSSRGELFF; CDR3nt: TGTGCCAGCAGTTACTCTTCCCGCGGGGAGCTGTTTTTT
abundance: .; v_gene: TRBV30; j_gene: TRBJ2-7; d_gene: TRBD2; CDR3aa: CAWSPAGTRMSSYEQYF; CDR3nt: TGTGCCTGGAGTCCAGCGGGAACGCGGATGAGCTCCTACGAGCAGTACTTC
abundance: .; v_gene: TRBV5-1; j_gene: TRBJ1-1; d_gene: .; CDR3aa: CASSLAEGSAVNTEAFF; CDR3nt: TGCGCCAGCAGCTTGGCCGAGGGAAGTGCCGTTAACACTGAAGCTTTCTTT
abundance: .; v_gene: TRBV4-1; j_gene: TRBJ2-7; d_gene: TRBD2; CDR3aa: CASSAILAGGNEQYF; CDR3nt: TGCGCCAGCAGCGCGATCCTAGCGGGGGGCAACGAGCAGTACTTC
abundance: .; v_gene: TRBV5-8; j_gene: TRBJ2-1; d_gene: TRBD2; CDR3aa: CASSLGLAGDNEQFF; CDR3nt: TGTGCCAGCAGCTTGGGACTAGCGGGGGACAATGAGCAGTTCTTC
abundance: .; v_gene: TRBV25-1; j_gene: TRBJ2-5; d_gene: .; CDR3aa: CASRNTEGKTQYF; CDR3nt: TGTGCCAGCCGTAACACGGAGGGGAAGACCCAGTACTTC
abundance: .; v_gene: TRBV2; j_gene: TRBJ2-5; d_gene: TRBD2; CDR3aa: CASSETSGGGETQYF; CDR3nt: TGTGCCAGCAGTGAGACTAGCGGGGGCGGGGAGACCCAGTACTTC
abundance: .; v_gene: TRBV2; j_gene: TRBJ1-2; d_gene: .; CDR3aa: CASSEWGHATDYGYTF; CDR3nt: TGTGCCAGCAGTGAATGGGGACACGCGACCGATTATGGCTACACCTTC
abundance: .; v_gene: TRBV4-1; j_gene: TRBJ2-7; d_gene: .; CDR3aa: CASSQDGEVPTF; CDR3nt: TGCGCCAGCAGCCAAGATGGGGAGGTGCCGACCTTC
abundance: .; v_gene: TRBV2; j_gene: TRBJ1-5; d_gene: .; CDR3aa: CASTIGPGRGANQPQHF; CDR3nt: TGTGCCAGCACCATTGGTCCGGGGCGGGGGGCCAATCAGCCCCAGCATTTT
abundance: .; v_gene: TRBV9; j_gene: TRBJ1-1; d_gene: TRBD1; CDR3aa: CASSVEQGTVAFF; CDR3nt: TGTGCCAGCAGCGTAGAACAGGGGACTGTAGCTTTCTTT
abundance: .; v_gene: TRBV28; j_gene: TRBJ2-7; d_gene: TRBD2; CDR3aa: CASSKIAGGYEQYF; CDR3nt: TGTGCCAGCAGTAAGATAGCGGGGGGCTACGAGCAGTACTTC
abundance: .; v_gene: TRBV4-1; j_gene: TRBJ2-2; d_gene: TRBD2; CDR3aa: CASSQGASGNTGELFF; CDR3nt: TGCGCCAGCAGCCAAGGGGCTAGCGGGAACACCGGGGAGCTGTTTTTT
abundance: .; v_gene: TRBV10-2; j_gene: TRBJ2-7; d_gene: .; CDR3aa: CASSAGRRSYEQYF; CDR3nt: TGCGCCAGCAGTGCAGGGAGGCGGTCCTACGAGCAGTACTTC
abundance: .; v_gene: TRBV10-2; j_gene: TRBJ2-1; d_gene: TRBD1; CDR3aa: CASSRTNPGQGLYNEQFF; CDR3nt: TGCGCCAGCAGCCGGACAAACCCGGGACAGGGGCTCTACAATGAGCAGTTCTTC